The 26 T cell receptor beta chains below were found in one sample sequenced in a study of radiotherapy plus CTLA-4 blockade in lung cancer. Sequencing was performed with immunoSEQ multiplex PCR; in TCRdb, only in-frame clones are kept and a portion is missing. The data contain about 25,000 clones, around 72% of them singletons. The sequencing used peripheral blood, collected from a patient treated with radiotherapy plus ipilimumab. The origin of the receptors is a human donor with non-small cell lung cancer who had stable disease on radiotherapy plus ipilimumab.

The CDR3 loop is CASSAGTSRYF. The CDR3 nucleotides read TGTGCCAGCAGTGCCGGGACTAGCAGGTATTTT. The genes are TRBV11-2 and TRBJ2-3, with TRBD2 identical over 9 bases. The CDR3 has 11 residues. The ends lost 6 bases at V and 14 bases at J; junction bases unmatched: 6. Germline assignment: CDR1 SGHAT and CDR2 FQNNGV.

V and J are TRBV19 and TRBJ2-7; 10 nucleotides align to TRBD1. V lost 7 bases and J lost 1; bases outside the gene matches: 4. The germline V gene has CDR1 LNHDA and CDR2 SQIVND (reference sequence). The CDR3 has 14 residues. CDR3 bases: TGTGCCAGTAAGCCGGGACAGGGGTCCTACGAGCAGTACTTC. It encodes CASKPGQGSYEQYF.

The chain is built from TRBV7-8 and TRBJ2-7; 8 nucleotides match TRBD1. The CDR3 loop spans 14 amino acids. In germline, CDR1 is SGHVS, CDR2 FQNEAQ. The J segment lost 4 bases and the V segment lost 4 bases, leaving 6 bases of the junction unmatched. CDR3 residues: CASSSQGAQYEQYF. DNA for the CDR3: TGTGCCAGCAGCTCCCAGGGGGCGCAGTACGAGCAGTACTTC.

The chain recombines TRBV6-1 with TRBJ2-7; D is perhaps TRBD2 (5 bases). The germline V gene has CDR1 MNHNS and CDR2 SASEGT. CDR3 length: 15 amino acids. Trimming shortened V by 5 bases and J by 2 bases, and 16 bases separated the two germline ends. CDR3 amino acids: CASSSTRGIAYEQYF. CDR3 bases: TGTGCCAGCAGTTCTACCCGGGGAATTGCCTACGAGCAGTACTTC.

This rearrangement joins TRBV6-5 to TRBJ2-7; D gene ambiguous. This CDR3 has 13 amino acids. From germline, CDR1 is MNHEY and CDR2 SVGAGI. V gave up 5 bases and J gave up 2 bases, with 10 bases separating them. DNA of the CDR3: TGTGCCAGCAGTACTCAGGTGACCTACGAGCAGTACTTC. Translating gives CASSTQVTYEQYF.

V is TRBV30 and J is TRBJ2-1; TRBD2 agrees at 9 bases. There are 16 residues in the CDR3. Losses at the gene ends were 0 bases for V and 3 bases for J; bases not matched to a gene: 6. CDR1 and CDR2 (germline): GTSNPN, SVGIG (reference sequence). The CDR3 region is CAWSVRASGIYNEQFF. CDR3 DNA: TGTGCCTGGAGTGTACGTGCTAGCGGGATCTACAATGAGCAGTTCTTC. Together with reference TRBV30 and TRBJ2-1, the CDR3 gives the full variable domain: SQTIHQWPATLVQPVGSPLSLECTVEGTSNPNLYWYRQAAGRGLQLLFYSVGIGQISSEVPQNLSASRPQDRQFILSSKKLLLSDSGFYLCAWSVRASGIYNEQFFGPGTRLTVL.

The chain carries TRBV28 and TRBJ2-1, with TRBD1 matching 9 bases. Germline lookup yields CDR1 MDHEN and CDR2 SYDVKM. The CDR3 loop spans 15 amino acids. V shed 5 bases, J shed 4 bases, and the junction held 6 bases outside the gene matches. CDR3 bases: TGTGCCAGCAGTCTCGGGACAGGGACATACAATGAGCAGTTCTTC. The encoded protein is CASSLGTGTYNEQFF. Using reference TRBV28 and TRBJ2-1 for the parts outside the CDR3, the full variable domain is DVKVTQSSRYLVKRTGEKVFLECVQDMDHENMFWYRQDPGLGLRLIYFSYDVKMKEKGDIPEGYSVSREKKERFSLILESASTNQTSMYLCASSLGTGTYNEQFFGPGTRLTVL.

V gene TRBV25-1 combines with J gene TRBJ1-1; perhaps TRBD1 as D (5 bases). Germline CDR1 reads MGHDK; CDR2 reads SYGVNS. This CDR3 comprises 13 residues. V was cut by 5 bases and J by 5 bases, with 12 bases left in between. CDR3 residues: CASSPRRGTEAFF. Written as DNA, the CDR3 is TGTGCCAGCAGTCCCCGGAGGGGTACTGAAGCTTTCTTT.

The chain is built from TRBV28 and TRBJ1-5; tentatively, D is TRBD1 (6 bases). The CDR3 runs to 14 residues. Germline V lookup: CDR1 MDHEN, CDR2 SYDVKM. Trimming removed 6 bases from V and 4 bases from J, with 13 bases in between. In nucleotides, the CDR3 is TGTGCCAGCAGGGAAGGACAGATAAATCAGCCCCAGCATTTT. Translated: CASREGQINQPQHF. The full variable domain, rest sourced from reference TRBV28 and TRBJ1-5, is DVKVTQSSRYLVKRTGEKVFLECVQDMDHENMFWYRQDPGLGLRLIYFSYDVKMKEKGDIPEGYSVSREKKERFSLILESASTNQTSMYLCASREGQINQPQHFGDGTRLSIL.

Only a few counts were recorded for this clone. The chain couples TRBV7-9 to TRBJ1-4, with 12 bases fitting TRBD1. The V gene end was trimmed by 5 bases and the J gene end by 9 bases; junction bases not matched to a gene: 1. Looked up from germline, CDR1 is SEHNR and CDR2 is FQNEAQ (reference sequence). The length of the CDR3 is 13 residues. The CDR3 coding sequence is TGTGCCAGCAGCCGGGACAGGGGGCAAAAACTGTTTTTT. Translation gives CASSRDRGQKLFF.

This clone was seen only once. The genes are TRBV5-6 and TRBJ1-2, with D possibly matching TRBD1 (6 bases). The CDR3 loop spans 15 amino acids. Trimming pared 0 bases from V and 3 bases from J, leaving 12 bases between. Germline-derived CDR1 and CDR2 are SGHDT and YYEEEE. CDR3 DNA sequence: TGTGCCAGCAGCTTGGGGACAGCGGATTACTATGGCTACACCTTC. The encoded protein is CASSLGTADYYGYTF.

Written as DNA, the CDR3 is TGTGCCAGCAGCTTATTGCCGACTAGCTCCTACTACGAGCAGTACTTC. It encodes CASSLLPTSSYYEQYF. The chain is built from TRBV7-8 and TRBJ2-7, with 7 bases aligning to TRBD2. Germline CDR1 SGHVS, CDR2 FQNEAQ. Unmatched junction bases numbered 10, after V lost 2 bases and J lost 3 bases. This CDR3 region has 16 residues.

V is TRBV11-3 and J is TRBJ1-1, with D maybe TRBD1 (6 bases). Trimming stripped 2 bases from V and 4 bases from J, with 11 bases between. The CDR3 consists of 14 residues. CDR1 and CDR2 (germline): SGHNT, YENEEA. The DNA of the CDR3 is TGTGCCAGCAGCTTATCAGGGGATGGCACTGAAGCTTTCTTT. It yields the protein CASSLSGDGTEAFF.

By share of the sample, this clone is medium-sized. The rearrangement uses TRBV28 and TRBJ1-2; the D is unclear. V lost 3 bases and J lost 0, with 8 bases in between. Germline V gene sequence: CDR1 MDHEN, CDR2 SYDVKM. There are 14 residues in the CDR3. The CDR3 here is CASSFPVSNYGYTF. CDR3 in DNA: TGTGCCAGCAGTTTTCCTGTCTCTAACTATGGCTACACCTTC.

The chain carries TRBV6-5 and TRBJ2-7; the match to TRBD2 covers 8 bases. The CDR3 runs to 14 residues. CDR1 is MNHEY and CDR2 is SVGAGI in the germline V gene. V shed 2 bases and J 6 bases; nucleotides not matched to a gene: 6. CDR3 in DNA: TGTGCCAGCAGTTACGAGGCGGGAGGCCCCGAGCAGTACTTC. Translating it yields CASSYEAGGPEQYF.

The genes are TRBV19 and TRBJ2-6; the match to TRBD2 covers 7 bases. The J segment lost 4 bases and the V segment lost 5 bases, leaving 23 bases of the junction unmatched. CDR3 size: 21 residues. Germline CDR1 is LNHDA and CDR2 is SQIVND (reference sequence). The CDR3 loop reads CASSSGRVSWDALLGANVLTF. The CDR3, as DNA: TGTGCCAGTAGTTCAGGGAGGGTCTCCTGGGACGCCCTTCTCGGGGCCAACGTCCTGACTTTC.

As for this clone: It is unclear where the CDR3 begins or ends on the DNA, so no DNA is shown, and the CDR3 is as TCRdb lists it. The rearrangement uses TRBV19 and TRBJ2-1; TRBD2 is taken as the D call from the table, unchecked against the DNA. The CDR3 length equals 15 residues, ends included. Germline CDR1 reads LNHDA; CDR2 reads SQIVND (reference sequence). This chain's CDR3 is CASTSGAGVYNEQFF.

This clone was observed a single time. J is TRBJ2-2 and V is TRBV4-2, with TRBD2 as a possible D gene (6 bases). The CDR3 is 17 residues long. The germline V and J ends were trimmed by 1 base and 4 bases, with 16 bases remaining between them. Germline-derived CDR1 and CDR2 are LGHNA and YNFKEQ. CDR3 loop: CASSQGMVLGGTGELFF. CDR3 sequence (DNA): TGTGCCAGCAGCCAAGGGATGGTTTTGGGAGGCACCGGGGAGCTGTTTTTT.

This chain links TRBV19 with TRBJ1-2; TRBD1 agrees at 8 bases. V was clipped by 5 bases and J by 8 bases; unmatched bases: 10. CDR1 and CDR2 (germline): LNHDA, SQIVND (reference sequence). The CDR3 loop spans 14 amino acids. The CDR3 region is CASSSPGQASGYTF. CDR3 coding DNA: TGTGCCAGTAGTTCCCCGGGACAGGCTTCCGGCTACACCTTC. Based on the CDR3 plus reference TRBV19 and TRBJ1-2, the full variable domain is DGGITQSPKYLFRKEGQNVTLSCEQNLNHDAMYWYRQDPGQGLRLIYYSQIVNDFQKGDIAEGYSVSREKKESFPLTVTSAQKNPTAFYLCASSSPGQASGYTFGSGTRLTVV.

The chain employs TRBV19 and TRBJ2-3, with D perhaps matching TRBD2 (7 bases). This CDR3 is 15 amino acids long. Trimming took off 6 bases at V and 1 base at J, with 14 bases between the two ends. Germline V lookup: CDR1 LNHDA, CDR2 SQIVND (reference sequence). In DNA form, the CDR3 reads TGTGCCAGTAGGGGTGCGGGGGCAGGCACAGATACGCAGTATTTT. This encodes CASRGAGAGTDTQYF.

This chain uses TRBV6-1 with TRBJ1-5; a possible D gene is TRBD1 (6 bases). Germline V gene lookup returns CDR1 MNHNS and CDR2 SASEGT. CDR3 length: 15 residues. V was cut by 3 bases and J by 10 bases, with 19 bases left in between. The CDR3 here is CASSEGAGSDRPQHF. In DNA form, the CDR3 reads TGTGCCAGCAGTGAGGGGGCAGGGTCGGATCGACCCCAGCATTTT.

The CDR3 DNA reads as TGCGCCAGCAGCTTGAGTGGTCAGAACAATGAGCAGTTCTTC. Translation: CASSLSGQNNEQFF. The chain links TRBV5-1 to TRBJ2-1; D is unresolved. V shed 1 base and J shed 5 bases, with 10 bases lying between them. The germline gives CDR1 SGHRS, CDR2 YFSETQ. The CDR3 length is 14 residues.

This chain joins TRBV10-3 and TRBJ2-1; TRBD2 matches at 10 bases. The CDR3 totals 15 residues. Germline trimming cut 6 bases from V and 4 bases from J; bases unmatched to any gene: 6. Germline lookup yields CDR1 ENHRY and CDR2 SYGVKD. In DNA, the CDR3 is TGTGCCATCAGGCCTAGCGGGAGTCAATACAATGAGCAGTTCTTC. Translated, it gives CAIRPSGSQYNEQFF.

The gene calls are TRBV7-6 and TRBJ2-1; no firm D call. Trimming cost V 7 bases and J 1 base, with 17 bases left between them. CDR1 and CDR2 (germline): SGHVS, FNYEAQ. The CDR3 has 16 residues. For the CDR3, the DNA is TGTGCCAGCACCCCCCGTCTCGATGGGTCCTACAATGAGCAGTTCTTC. It encodes CASTPRLDGSYNEQFF.

This CDR3 reads CASILGGDEQYF. The CDR3 DNA follows: TGTGCCAGCATCCTGGGGGGTGACGAGCAGTACTTC. This chain uses TRBV28 with TRBJ2-7, with D tentatively TRBD2 (6 bases). The CDR3 is made up of 12 amino acids. Between the trimmed V and J ends, which lost 7 bases and 5 bases, there was a span of 12 bases. Germline CDR1 and CDR2: MDHEN and SYDVKM.

About this clone itself: The same CDR3 can be traced to other DNA sequences in this sample. The chain is built from TRBV7-8 and TRBJ1-1; TRBD1 matches 9 bases. V shed 4 bases and J 8 bases; nucleotides not matched to a gene: 8. This CDR3 region has 14 residues. The germline V gene encodes CDR1 SGHVS and CDR2 FQNEAQ. The CDR3 DNA reads as TGTGCCAGCAGCTGGGACAGGGAAGGAACCGAAGCTTTCTTT. Its translation: CASSWDREGTEAFF.